One TCR beta chain is described in this entry. Original data processing: Estimates of nucleated cell counts were drawn from the amplification of reference gene primers. TCRdb's table, derived via immunoSEQ multiplex PCR, lists solely in-frame clones and lacks some. V and J calls and clone size come straight from that table; D and trimming were deduced from the DNA. The table has about 280,000 clones, roughly 86% seen once. This record comes from a study of blood T cell repertoires in COVID-19. CDR1 is LNHDA, CDR2 SQIVND, per germline (reference sequence). There are 15 residues in the CDR3. Trimming pared 6 bases from V and 0 bases from J, leaving 12 bases between.

The TCR was taken from a young woman who had recovered from COVID-19. This chain connects TRBV19 to TRBJ2-1, with TRBD2 as a possible D gene (5 bases). The source material was peripheral blood. CDR3 coding DNA: TGTGCCAGTAGGGACTGGGTTAGCTCCTACAATGAGCAGTTCTTC. This gives the protein CASRDWVSSYNEQFF.